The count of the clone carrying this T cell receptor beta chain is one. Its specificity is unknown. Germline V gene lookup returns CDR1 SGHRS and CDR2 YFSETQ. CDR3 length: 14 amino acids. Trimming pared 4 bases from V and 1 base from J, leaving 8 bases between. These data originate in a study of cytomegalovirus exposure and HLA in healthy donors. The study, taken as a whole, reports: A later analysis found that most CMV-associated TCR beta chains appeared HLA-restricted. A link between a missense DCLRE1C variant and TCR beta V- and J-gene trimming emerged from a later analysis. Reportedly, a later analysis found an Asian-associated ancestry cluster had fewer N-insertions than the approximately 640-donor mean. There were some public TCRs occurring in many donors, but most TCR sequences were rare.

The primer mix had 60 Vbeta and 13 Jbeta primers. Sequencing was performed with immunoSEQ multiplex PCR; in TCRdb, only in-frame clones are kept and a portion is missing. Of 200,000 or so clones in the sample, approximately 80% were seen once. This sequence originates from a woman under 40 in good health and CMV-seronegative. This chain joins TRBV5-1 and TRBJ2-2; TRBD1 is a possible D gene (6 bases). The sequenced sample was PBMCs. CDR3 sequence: CASSKDRNTGELFF. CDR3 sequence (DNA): TGCGCCAGCAGCAAGGACAGGAACACCGGGGAGCTGTTTTTT.